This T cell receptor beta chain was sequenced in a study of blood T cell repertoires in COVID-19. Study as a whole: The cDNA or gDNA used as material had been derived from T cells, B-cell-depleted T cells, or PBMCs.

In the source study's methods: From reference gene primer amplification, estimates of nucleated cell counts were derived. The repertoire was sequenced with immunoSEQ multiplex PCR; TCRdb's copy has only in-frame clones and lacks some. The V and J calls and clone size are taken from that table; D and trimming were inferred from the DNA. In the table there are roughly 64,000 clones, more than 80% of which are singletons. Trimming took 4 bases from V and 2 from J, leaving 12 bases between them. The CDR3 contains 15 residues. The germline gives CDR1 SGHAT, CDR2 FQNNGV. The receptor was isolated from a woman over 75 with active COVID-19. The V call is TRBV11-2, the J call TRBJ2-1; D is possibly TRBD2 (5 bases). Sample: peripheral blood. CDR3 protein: CASSSAGQPYNEQFF. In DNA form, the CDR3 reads TGTGCCAGCAGCTCCGCGGGCCAACCCTACAATGAGCAGTTCTTC.